The 10 T cell receptor beta chains below come from one sample, sequenced in a study of T cell changes during pregnancy in multiple sclerosis. Produced via immunoSEQ multiplex PCR; TCRdb's table is partial and in-frame only. The data contain roughly 80,000 clones, under 95% of them singletons. Sequencing used peripheral blood, obtained before pregnancy. The receptors originated from a female donor with multiple sclerosis, enrolled in a pregnancy study.

This clone was counted a single time. The J gene is TRBJ1-1, the V gene TRBV19, with 7 positions matching TRBD1. The CDR3 is 13 amino acids. The V gene's germline CDR1 is LNHDA and CDR2 SQIVND (reference sequence). Trimming took 6 bases from V and 5 from J; bases not matched to a gene: 6. CDR3: CASSHRGATEAFF. The CDR3 DNA is TGTGCCAGTAGCCACAGGGGAGCTACTGAAGCTTTCTTT.

The chain couples TRBV10-3 to TRBJ2-1; TRBD2 aligns across 11 bases. The germline CDR1 and CDR2 sequences are ENHRY and SYGVKD. V shed 6 bases and J 2 bases; nucleotides not matched to a gene: 6. This CDR3 is 16 amino acids long. This CDR3 is CAISGLAGGAYNEQFF. The CDR3 DNA is TGTGCCATCAGCGGTCTAGCGGGAGGAGCCTACAATGAGCAGTTCTTC.

V and J are TRBV21-1 and TRBJ1-1. TRBV21-1 is an annotated pseudogene. This CDR3 has 12 residues. The CDR3 sequence: CASSKGETEAFF. The CDR3 region has the DNA TGTGCCAGCAGCAAAGGGGAGACTGAAGCTTTCTTT.

This clone was detected only once. This sequence joins TRBV4-3 and TRBJ2-7, with D maybe TRBD1 (5 bases). This CDR3 is built from 14 residues. From germline, CDR1 is LGHNA and CDR2 YSLEER. V was trimmed by 0 bases and J by 3 bases, leaving 9 bases between them. The CDR3 sequence is CASSQDPGIYEQYF. The CDR3 DNA follows: TGCGCCAGCAGCCAAGACCCAGGGATCTACGAGCAGTACTTC.

The chain carries TRBV6-1 and TRBJ2-5; the D gene is possibly TRBD2 (5 bases). The length of the CDR3 is 13 residues. Germline V gene lookup returns CDR1 MNHNS and CDR2 SASEGT. V was clipped by 2 bases and J by 5 bases, with 9 bases between them. CDR3 sequence: CASSEKRVETQYF. The CDR3 nucleotides are TGTGCCAGCAGTGAAAAGAGGGTGGAGACCCAGTACTTC.

This chain connects TRBV28 to TRBJ1-1; TRBD1 might be the D (6 bases). Germline V gene data show CDR1 as MDHEN and CDR2 as SYDVKM. V lost 3 bases and J 8 bases, leaving 10 bases between the germline ends. The CDR3 totals 12 residues. The CDR3 loop reads CASSFTGSEAFF. The CDR3 DNA is TGTGCCAGCAGTTTCACAGGGAGCGAAGCTTTCTTT.

V usage is TRBV5-6 and J usage is TRBJ2-6, with 7 bases aligning to TRBD1. V shed 2 bases, J shed 5 bases, and the junction held 1 base outside the gene matches. This CDR3 region has 14 residues. Germline V gene lookup returns CDR1 SGHDT and CDR2 YYEEEE. The CDR3 nucleotides read TGTGCCAGCAGCTTACAGGGGTGGGCCAACGTCCTGACTTTC. It yields the protein CASSLQGWANVLTF.

The chain has TRBV7-8 and TRBJ2-5, with TRBD2 identical over 12 bases. This CDR3 is 17 amino acids long. Germline CDR1 SGHVS, CDR2 FQNEAQ. The V gene end was trimmed by 0 bases and the J gene end by 3 bases; junction bases not matched to a gene: 5. CDR3 protein: CASSLAGLAGGKETQYF. The DNA for the CDR3 is TGTGCCAGCAGCTTAGCGGGGCTAGCGGGAGGGAAAGAGACCCAGTACTTC.

The chain links TRBV4-2 to TRBJ2-4; 13 bases are a match to TRBD2. CDR3 size: 20 residues. The germline V gene has CDR1 LGHNA and CDR2 YNFKEQ. With V trimmed by 1 base and J by 6 bases, 15 bases remained unmatched. CDR3 coding DNA: TGTGCCAGCAGCCAAGCTAACATAGGACTAGCGGGAGACAGACGAAACATTCAGTACTTC. It is translated as CASSQANIGLAGDRRNIQYF.

The chain joins TRBV7-2 to TRBJ2-1, with 9 positions matching TRBD2. The germline V gene encodes CDR1 SGHTA and CDR2 FQGNSA. The junction had 10 bases not matched to a gene; V was cut back by 1 base and J by 12 bases. CDR3 length: 15 residues. CDR3 coding DNA: TGTGCCAGCAGCTTAGAGTTAGCGGGAGATTTCGGGCAGTTCTTC. Translation: CASSLELAGDFGQFF.